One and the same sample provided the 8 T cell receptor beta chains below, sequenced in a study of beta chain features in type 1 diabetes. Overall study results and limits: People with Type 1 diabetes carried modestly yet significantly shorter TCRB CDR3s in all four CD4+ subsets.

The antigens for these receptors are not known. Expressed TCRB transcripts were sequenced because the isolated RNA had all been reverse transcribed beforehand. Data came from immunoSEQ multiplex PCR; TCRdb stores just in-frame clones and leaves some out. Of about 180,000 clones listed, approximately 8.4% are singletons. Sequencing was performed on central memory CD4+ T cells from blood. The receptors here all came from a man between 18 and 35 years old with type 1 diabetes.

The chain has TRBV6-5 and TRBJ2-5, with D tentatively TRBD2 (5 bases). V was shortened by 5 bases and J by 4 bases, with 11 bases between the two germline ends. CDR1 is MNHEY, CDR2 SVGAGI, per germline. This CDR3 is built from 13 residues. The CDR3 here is CASSPTRRETQYF. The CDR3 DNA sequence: TGTGCCAGCAGTCCAACTAGGAGAGAGACCCAGTACTTC.

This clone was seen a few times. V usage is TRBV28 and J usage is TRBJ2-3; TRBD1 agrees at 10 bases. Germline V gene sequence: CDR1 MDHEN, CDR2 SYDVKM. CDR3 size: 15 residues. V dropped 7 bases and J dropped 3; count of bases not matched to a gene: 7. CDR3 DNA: TGTGCCAGCAACCTAGGGGGACAGGGGACAGATACGCAGTATTTT. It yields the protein CASNLGGQGTDTQYF.

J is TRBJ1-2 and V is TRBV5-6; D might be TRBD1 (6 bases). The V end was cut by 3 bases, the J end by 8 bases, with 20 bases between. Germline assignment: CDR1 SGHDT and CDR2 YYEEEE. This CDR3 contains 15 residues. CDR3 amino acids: CASSSLDRPGEGYTF. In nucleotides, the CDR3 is TGTGCCAGCAGCTCGCTGGACAGACCCGGTGAGGGCTACACCTTC.

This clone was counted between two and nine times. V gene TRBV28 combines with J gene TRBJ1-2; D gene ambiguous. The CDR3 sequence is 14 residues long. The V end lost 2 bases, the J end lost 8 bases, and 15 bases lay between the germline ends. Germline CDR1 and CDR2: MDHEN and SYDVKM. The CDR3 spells CASSLGIFQRGYTF. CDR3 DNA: TGTGCCAGCAGTTTAGGAATTTTTCAGCGCGGCTACACCTTC.

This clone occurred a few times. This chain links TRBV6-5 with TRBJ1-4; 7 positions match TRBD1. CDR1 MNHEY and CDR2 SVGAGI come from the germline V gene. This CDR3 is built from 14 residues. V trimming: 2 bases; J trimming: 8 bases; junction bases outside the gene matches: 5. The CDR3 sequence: CASSYATGREKLFF. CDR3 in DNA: TGTGCCAGCAGTTACGCGACAGGGAGGGAAAAACTGTTTTTT.

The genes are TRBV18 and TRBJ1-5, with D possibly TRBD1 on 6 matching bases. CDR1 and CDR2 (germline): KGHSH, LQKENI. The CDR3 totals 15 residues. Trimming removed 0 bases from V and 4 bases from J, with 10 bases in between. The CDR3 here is CASSPPQGPNQPQHF. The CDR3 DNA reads TGTGCCAGCTCACCACCGCAGGGGCCGAATCAGCCCCAGCATTTT.

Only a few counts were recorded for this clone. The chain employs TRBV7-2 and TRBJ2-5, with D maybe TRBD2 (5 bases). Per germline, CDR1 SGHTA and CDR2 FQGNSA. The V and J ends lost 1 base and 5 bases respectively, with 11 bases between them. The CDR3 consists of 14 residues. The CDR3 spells CASSLGASKETQYF. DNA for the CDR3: TGTGCCAGCAGCTTAGGAGCTAGCAAGGAGACCCAGTACTTC.

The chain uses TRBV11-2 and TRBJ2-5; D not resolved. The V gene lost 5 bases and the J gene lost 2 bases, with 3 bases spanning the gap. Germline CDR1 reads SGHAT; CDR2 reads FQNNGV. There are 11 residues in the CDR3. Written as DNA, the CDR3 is TGTGCCAGCAGCCGTCAAGAGACCCAGTACTTC. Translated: CASSRQETQYF. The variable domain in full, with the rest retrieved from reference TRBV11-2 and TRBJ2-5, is EAGVAQSPRYKIIEKRQSVAFWCNPISGHATLYWYQQILGQGPKLLIQFQNNGVVDDSQLPKDRFSAERLKGVDSTLKIQPAKLEDSAVYLCASSRQETQYFGPGTRLLVL.